This record covers a single T cell receptor (beta chain). What antigen it recognizes has not been identified. Within one base of it there is no much larger clone, and no base qualities were kept. The library relied on the immunoSEQ multiplex PCR assay. Rearranged TCR beta chain sequences were amplified with the hsTCRB Kit following the manufacturer's protocol. TCRB libraries were sequenced on an Illumina MiSeq. The paper's data handling went like this. The kit vendor's proprietary platform handled demultiplexing, trimming and gene mapping. Here the immuneACCESS table is served through TCRdb, limited to in-frame sequences with V and J called. Missing clones are a known gap in these copies; in checked studies unresolved V genes cover under half, and the rest lacks a known reason. V and J calls and clone size are as listed in that table; D and trimming were resolved from the DNA. The sample has about 36,000 clones on record, 75% to 85% of them singletons. The top ten clonotypes cover 12% of the sample.

Including the terminal cysteine and phenylalanine, the CDR3 comprises 13 residues. CDR3 DNA only is kept here, 39 bases in frame from base 1. The germline V gene specifies ENHRY as CDR1 and SYGVKD as CDR2. A distance of 12 bases separates the germline ends of V and J, which lose 6 bases and 4 bases respectively. The sample's time point label, decoded: week 5, during vaccination. Each vaccine dose, consisting of 300 ug of a 20-mer mutant IDH1 peptide in Montanide, was administered subcutaneously with topical imiquimod. Newly diagnosed WHO grade 3 or 4 IDH1-mutant astrocytomas showing loss of nuclear ATRX were present in the donors. The samples were drawn from NOA16, a multicentre, single-arm, open-label phase I trial in Germany that tested a mutant IDH1 peptide vaccine in humans for the first time. Genomic DNA for TCRB sequencing was isolated from EDTA blood with the DNeasy Blood and Tissue Kit. The source of the sample is a study of a mutant IDH1 vaccine in newly diagnosed glioma (dated by TCRdb to 2020 to 2022). For context, the study as a whole: Across visits V03 through V10, patients got a total of eight vaccinations, given in weeks 1, 3, 5, 7, 11, 15, 19 and 23. Vaccination was initiated 4-6 weeks after radiotherapy alone, or concurrently with temozolomide cycles in the chemotherapy-containing groups. Of the roughly 31 treated patients, about 62% were male and 37.5% were female, and the mean age was 40.4 years. Prior to enrollment, patients had been given standard therapy consisting of radiotherapy alone, temozolomide alone, or radiochemotherapy with temozolomide, with the combination given to most patients. Peripheral blood samples were drawn at six visits, namely V03 (baseline), V05, V07, V10, V12 and V13. Longitudinal TCRB deep sequencing was performed for about two dozen treated patients wherever samples were available for exploratory analyses.

Paper-wide results and their limitations: Pseudoprogression appeared unrelated to alterations in the top peripheral T cell clonotypes detected by TCRB sequencing. The authors stated that sample limitations prevented analyses of patient blood samples from being reproduced. Availability determined which PBMC samples were chosen for TCRB deep sequencing. Immune responses induced by the vaccine were seen in approximately 93% of patients across multiple MHC alleles.

This clonotype originated in a man in his forties or fifties with glioma. Sequencing used PBMCs, obtained from a glioma patient whose treatment included an IDH1 peptide vaccine. The chain joins TRBV10-3 to TRBJ2-5, with the D segment identity uncertain. The encoded CDR3 is CAIRAPMGETQYF. The DNA reads TGTGCCATCAGGGCTCCTATGGGAGAGACCCAGTACTTC.